The 4 T cell receptor beta chains below all came from one sample that was sequenced in a study of cytomegalovirus exposure and HLA in healthy donors. 60 Vbeta and 13 Jbeta primers were used in PCR. Clones were sequenced by immunoSEQ multiplex PCR, and TCRdb holds only the in-frame ones, with some missing. The sample lists more than 85,000 clones; about 69% were seen once. The sequencing input was PBMCs. These receptors were taken from a human donor in good health.

V gene TRBV18 combines with J gene TRBJ2-7; D is undetermined. V lost 3 bases and J 3 bases, leaving 12 bases between the germline ends. The CDR3 totals 14 residues. Germline-derived CDR1 and CDR2 are KGHSH and LQKENI. For the CDR3, the DNA is TGTGCCAGCTCACCGCAGAAGAACCTCTACGAGCAGTACTTC. This encodes CASSPQKNLYEQYF.

The V and J genes are TRBV28 and TRBJ2-3; 7 bases map to TRBD1. Germline CDR1 reads MDHEN; CDR2 reads SYDVKM. The CDR3 is 15 amino acids. The V gene end was trimmed by 5 bases and the J gene end by 4 bases; junction bases not matched to a gene: 9. CDR3: CASSDDRVSADTQYF. The CDR3 DNA reads TGTGCCAGCAGTGACGACAGGGTTTCTGCAGATACGCAGTATTTT.

The chain combines TRBV4-1 with TRBJ2-7; D is unresolved. V lost 4 bases, J lost 2 bases, and 15 bases lay in between. Germline V lookup: CDR1 MGHRA, CDR2 YSYEKL. The CDR3 is made up of 15 amino acids. CDR3 loop: CASSPVEAATYEQYF. DNA of the CDR3: TGCGCCAGCAGCCCTGTAGAGGCGGCTACCTACGAGCAGTACTTC.

Concerning this clone itself: This sample includes further DNA sequences coding for the same CDR3. The V and J genes are TRBV30 and TRBJ2-1; 8 bases match TRBD2. Germline V gives CDR1 GTSNPN, CDR2 SVGIG (reference sequence). This CDR3 region has 15 residues. J gave up 10 bases and V 0 bases, and 11 bases lay outside the gene matches. In DNA, the CDR3 is TGTGCCTGGAGTGTAGGTGTTCTAGCGGGCGACGAGCAGTTCTTC. It specifies CAWSVGVLAGDEQFF.